Below, 7 T cell receptor beta chains from the same sample are listed, as sequenced in a study of post-analysis software for immune sequencing data. The authors incorporated unique molecular identifiers into the TCR beta cDNA libraries. MiXCR was run by TCRdb on the PCR reads, yielding one entry per CDR3 protein. The sample holds over 150,000 distinct CDR3 sequences, about 37% seen once. Sequences were derived from blood, sampled after autologous hematopoietic stem cell transplantation. The receptors shown here come from a girl between 5 and 17 years old with multiple sclerosis.

The chain uses TRBV3-1 and TRBJ2-5; D possibly uses TRBD1 or TRBD2 (6 bases each). CDR3 length: 15 residues. Germline assignment: CDR1 LGHDT and CDR2 YNNKEL (reference sequence). V lost 1 base and J 5 bases, leaving 14 bases between the germline ends. CDR3 sequence reads: CASSQGSRGRETQYF. CDR3 in DNA: TGTGCCAGCAGCCAAGGGTCACGGGGGCGGGAGACCCAGTACTTC.

The chain is built from TRBV4-3 and TRBJ1-5; D is ambiguous. The CDR3 runs 15 residues. Germline V gives CDR1 LGHNA, CDR2 YSLEER. Trimming stripped 0 bases from V and 4 bases from J, with 10 bases between. The CDR3 protein is CASSQDYSSNQPQHF. The CDR3 DNA is TGCGCCAGCAGCCAAGATTACAGCTCAAATCAGCCCCAGCATTTT.

The V gene is TRBV29-1, the J gene TRBJ2-3, with 7 nucleotides matching TRBD2. The CDR3 is 13 amino acids. Germline lookup yields CDR1 SQVTM and CDR2 ANQGSEA. V shed 7 bases and J 2 bases; nucleotides not matched to a gene: 6. CDR3 sequence (DNA): TGCAGCGAGCTAGCGGCATTCACAGATACGCAGTATTTT. It encodes CSELAAFTDTQYF.

The chain combines TRBV6-6 with TRBJ2-1, with 10 bases aligning to TRBD2. CDR3 length: 16 amino acids. V dropped 7 bases and J dropped 6; count of bases not matched to a gene: 12. Germline V gene sequence: CDR1 MNHNY, CDR2 SVGAGI (reference sequence). The CDR3 DNA is TGTGCCAGCACCACTAGCGGGACGGGGGGTTGCAATGAGCAGTTCTTC. The encoded protein is CASTTSGTGGCNEQFF.

This clonotype occurred a few times. The genes are TRBV7-2 and TRBJ2-3; 11 nucleotides match TRBD2. This CDR3 has 15 amino acids. Germline trimming cut 5 bases from V and 8 bases from J; bases unmatched to any gene: 9. Germline CDR1 reads SGHTA; CDR2 reads FQGNSA. The CDR3 loop reads CASSPTSGSLVTQYF. CDR3 in DNA: TGTGCCAGCAGCCCCACTAGCGGGAGTCTAGTTACGCAGTATTTT.

This clonotype showed up just a few times. The chain is built from TRBV7-6 and TRBJ2-3, with TRBD2 matching 12 bases. Germline V gene lookup returns CDR1 SGHVS and CDR2 FNYEAQ. Germline trimming cut 5 bases from V and 1 base from J; bases unmatched to any gene: 7. This CDR3 is 17 amino acids long. The CDR3 nucleotides are TGTGCCAGCAGCAACCCAGCTAGCGGGGGGGGCACAGATACGCAGTATTTT. Translated, it gives CASSNPASGGGTDTQYF.

The chain has TRBV7-2 and TRBJ1-1; the match to TRBD1 covers 7 bases. Germline V lookup: CDR1 SGHTA, CDR2 FQGNSA. V was pared by 5 bases and J by 4 bases, with 19 bases of the junction left unmatched. This CDR3 region has 18 residues. The chain's CDR3 is CASSAMVGQLGRGTEAFF. CDR3 DNA sequence: TGTGCCAGCAGCGCAATGGTGGGACAGTTGGGGAGAGGCACTGAAGCTTTCTTT.